These 18 T cell receptor beta chains were all obtained from the same sample, sequenced in a study of cytomegalovirus exposure and HLA in healthy donors. Here immunoSEQ multiplex PCR was the method, and the copy in TCRdb shows in-frame clones only, minus some. There are 220,000 or so clones in the sample; 65% to 85% occur only once, and 11% to 15% lies in the top ten. The specimen sequenced was PBMCs. The receptors shown here come from a woman aged 30 to 39 in good health and CMV-seropositive.

The chain is built from TRBV5-4 and TRBJ1-2; a weak D match, TRBD1 (6 bases). The CDR3 covers 14 residues. V lost 2 bases, J lost 2 bases, and 10 bases lay in between. Germline-derived CDR1 and CDR2 are SGHNT and YYREEE (reference sequence). The CDR3 DNA sequence: TGTGCCAGCAGCTTCGGGGGCGCGAACTATGGCTACACCTTC. Amino acid sequence: CASSFGGANYGYTF.

The V and J genes are TRBV9 and TRBJ2-3, with 9 bases aligning to TRBD2. The CDR3 sequence is 18 residues long. After removal of 0 bases from V and 5 bases from J, the junction contained 13 bases not matched to a gene. Germline V gene sequence: CDR1 SGDLS, CDR2 YYNGEE. The CDR3 bases are TGTGCCAGCAGCGTAGAAGGTAGCGGGAGTGTTACCAGAGATACGCAGTATTTT. Protein: CASSVEGSGSVTRDTQYF.

The chain employs TRBV2 and TRBJ1-1; no firm D call. CDR3 length: 13 amino acids. Germline loops: CDR1 SNHLY, CDR2 FYNNEI. Trimming removed 3 bases from V and 4 bases from J, with 9 bases in between. DNA of the CDR3: TGTGCCAGCAGTGAGGAAATGGTCACTGAAGCTTTCTTT. It yields the protein CASSEEMVTEAFF.

This chain uses TRBV29-1 with TRBJ2-1, with D perhaps matching TRBD1 (5 bases). Trimming took off 6 bases at V and 5 bases at J, with 11 bases between the two ends. CDR3 size: 12 residues. The germline V gene encodes CDR1 SQVTM and CDR2 ANQGSEA. This CDR3 reads CSVRQLDNEQFF. CDR3 DNA: TGCAGCGTGAGACAGCTAGACAATGAGCAGTTCTTC.

The chain uses TRBV4-3 and TRBJ2-7; D unresolved. This CDR3 spans 13 amino acids. Germline CDR1 LGHNA, CDR2 YSLEER. Trimming left V 0 bases short and J 7 bases short, with 10 bases between. The CDR3 loop reads CASSQDLPGEQYF. The CDR3 DNA sequence: TGCGCCAGCAGCCAAGATCTTCCCGGGGAGCAGTACTTC.

The chain combines TRBV7-2 with TRBJ2-1, with a tentative D call TRBD2 (6 bases). CDR1 SGHTA and CDR2 FQGNSA come from the germline V gene. The V gene lost 5 bases and the J gene lost 8 bases, with 13 bases spanning the gap. The CDR3 spans 13 residues. CDR3 sequence: CASSDISGHEQFF. For the CDR3, the DNA is TGTGCCAGCAGCGATATTAGCGGACATGAGCAGTTCTTC.

V is TRBV27 and J is TRBJ2-7; tentative D call: TRBD2 (7 bases). V was shortened by 5 bases and J by 5 bases, with 22 bases between the two germline ends. This CDR3 is built from 16 residues. From germline, CDR1 is MNHEY and CDR2 SMNVEV (reference sequence). The CDR3: CASSALGAGVIHEQYF. In nucleotides, the CDR3 is TGTGCCAGCAGTGCCCTGGGGGCGGGAGTGATACACGAGCAGTACTTC.

Here the CDR3 reads CAWDYLSGDSSTGELFF. The CDR3 DNA reads as TGTGCCTGGGACTACTTATCAGGGGACTCGTCCACCGGGGAGCTGTTTTTT. The chain links TRBV30 to TRBJ2-2; possibly TRBD1 or TRBD2 for D (6 bases each). In germline, CDR1 is GTSNPN, CDR2 SVGIG (reference sequence). The CDR3 consists of 17 residues. With 5 bases removed from V and 4 bases from J, the gap between germline ends came to 23 bases.

This chain connects TRBV27 to TRBJ1-1; tentatively, D is TRBD1 (6 bases). Trimming shortened V by 6 bases and J by 7 bases, and 18 bases separated the two germline ends. This CDR3 region has 14 residues. Germline V gene data show CDR1 as MNHEY and CDR2 as SMNVEV (reference sequence). The CDR3 DNA reads TGTGCCAGCAGCCCTAGGGGGGCAGGGGATGAAGCTTTCTTT. It translates to CASSPRGAGDEAFF.

The V call is TRBV6-4, the J call TRBJ2-2, with D hard to call. Germline CDR1 MRHNA, CDR2 SNTAGT. V lost 6 bases, J lost 1 base, and 9 bases lay in between. The CDR3 length is 14 residues. CDR3 region: CASRIQRNTGELFF. CDR3 sequence (DNA): TGTGCCAGCAGAATACAGCGGAACACCGGGGAGCTGTTTTTT.

This rearrangement joins TRBV30 to TRBJ1-2; possibly TRBD1 for D (6 bases). Trimming stripped 2 bases from V and 2 bases from J, with 9 bases between. CDR3 length: 13 amino acids. Germline CDR1 GTSNPN, CDR2 SVGIG (reference sequence). The CDR3: CAWSYRANYGYTF. The CDR3 region has the DNA TGTGCCTGGAGTTACAGGGCCAACTATGGCTACACCTTC.

The chain couples TRBV12-5 to TRBJ1-2; a weak D match, TRBD1 (6 bases). The CDR3 sequence is 15 residues long. In germline, CDR1 is LGHNT, CDR2 FRNRAP. Between the trimmed V and J ends, which lost 3 bases and 7 bases, there was a span of 18 bases. The CDR3 DNA follows: TGTGCTAGTGGTTTCGCCCCAACAGGGATGAGTGGCTACACCTTC. Translation: CASGFAPTGMSGYTF.

This clone was observed a few times. The V gene is TRBV25-1, the J gene TRBJ1-2; D might be TRBD1 (6 bases). The CDR3 has 13 residues. Per the germline V gene, CDR1 is MGHDK and CDR2 is SYGVNS. The V end was cut by 4 bases, the J end by 8 bases, with 14 bases between. Here the CDR3 reads CASSGEGHRGYTF. The CDR3 DNA sequence: TGTGCCAGCAGTGGAGAGGGACATAGAGGCTACACCTTC.

This sequence joins TRBV6-6 and TRBJ2-5; D might be TRBD1 or TRBD2, each matching 6 bases. The CDR3 is made up of 14 amino acids. Germline V gene lookup returns CDR1 MNHNY and CDR2 SVGAGI (reference sequence). V was trimmed by 2 bases and J by 1 base, leaving 8 bases between them. CDR3 sequence reads: CASSYRGVQETQYF. The DNA for the CDR3 is TGTGCCAGCAGTTACAGGGGGGTCCAAGAGACCCAGTACTTC.

The chain has TRBV9 and TRBJ1-3; D remains ambiguous. The CDR3 is 16 residues long. V shed 1 base and J shed 3 bases, with 14 bases lying between them. CDR1 is SGDLS and CDR2 is YYNGEE in the germline V gene. In DNA form, the CDR3 reads TGTGCCAGCAGCGTAACTGCCGGGAGAGATGGAAACACCATATATTTT. This translates into CASSVTAGRDGNTIYF.

The chain has TRBV27 and TRBJ2-5, with 8 bases that match TRBD2. Looked up from germline, CDR1 is MNHEY and CDR2 is SMNVEV (reference sequence). The CDR3 contains 13 residues. Unmatched junction bases numbered 3, after V lost 6 bases and J lost 3 bases. The CDR3 bases are TGTGCCAGCAGACTAGCGGAAAAAGAGACCCAGTACTTC. Translated: CASRLAEKETQYF.

The chain couples TRBV15 to TRBJ1-1; TRBD1 aligns across 9 bases. Germline CDR1 and CDR2: LNHNV and YYDKDF (reference sequence). Losses at the gene ends were 5 bases for V and 3 bases for J; bases not matched to a gene: 1. The CDR3 covers 13 residues. CDR3 sequence (DNA): TGTGCCACCAGCCGGACAGGGGACACTGAAGCTTTCTTT. This encodes CATSRTGDTEAFF.

This chain connects TRBV2 to TRBJ1-1; no definite D call. The CDR3 totals 13 residues. V lost 7 bases and J lost 0, with 9 bases in between. The V gene's germline CDR1 is SNHLY and CDR2 FYNNEI. CDR3 nucleotides: TGTGCCAGCATAAAAGAGATGAACACTGAAGCTTTCTTT. It yields the protein CASIKEMNTEAFF.